This T cell receptor (beta chain) derives from a study of blood T cell repertoires in COVID-19. Original methodology: Nucleated cell number was recorded as an estimate derived from reference gene primer amplification. Clones were sequenced by immunoSEQ multiplex PCR, and TCRdb holds only the in-frame ones, with some missing. Clonal size and the V and J genes are those of that table, whereas D and trimming came from the DNA. The table records 84,000 or so clones, just under 80% of them present only once. Germline V gives CDR1 SGHNT, CDR2 YYREEE (reference sequence). Trimming cost V 4 bases and J 0 bases, with 16 bases left between them. This CDR3 comprises 17 residues.

Input material: peripheral blood. The rearrangement links TRBV5-4 to TRBJ1-4; D is ambiguous. The TCR comes from a man aged 70 or older with COVID-19, enrolled during active disease. The CDR3 sequence is CASSTPGSGTTNEKLFF. DNA for the CDR3: TGTGCCAGCAGCACGCCGGGGTCGGGTACAACTAATGAAAAACTGTTTTTT.